The next 20 T cell receptor beta chains were all read from a single sample in a study of post-analysis software for immune sequencing data. Study findings and constraints: Relative to controls, patients had five TRBV segments at higher frequency, with TRBV5-6, TRBV5-1 and TRBV20-1 among these.

Antigen specificity for these receptors is unknown. Unique molecular identifiers tagged the TCR beta cDNA libraries. Via MiXCR, TCRdb re-called the PCR reads, giving one row per CDR3 protein. The sample records about 540,000 distinct CDR3 sequences, 30% to 40% being singletons. The source material was blood. Receptor source: a girl between 2 and 17 years old with multiple sclerosis.

This clonotype has just one count. The chain joins TRBV20-1 to TRBJ2-2; D remains unclear. Germline V CDR1 and CDR2: DFQATT, SNEGSKA (reference sequence). This CDR3 has 15 amino acids. Trimming removed 1 base at V and 3 bases at J, with 12 bases between. CDR3 DNA sequence: TGCAGTGCTAGAGTGGCAACGTTAGACACCGGGGAGCTGTTTTTT. The encoded protein is CSARVATLDTGELFF.

The chain uses TRBV2 and TRBJ2-5; maybe TRBD1 (7 bases). The CDR3 is 14 amino acids. With 7 bases removed from V and 2 bases from J, the gap between germline ends came to 14 bases. Germline V gene lookup returns CDR1 SNHLY and CDR2 FYNNEI. CDR3 protein: CASNPGGYQETQYF. CDR3 DNA: TGTGCCAGCAACCCAGGGGGGTATCAAGAGACCCAGTACTTC.

This clonotype has only a few counts. The rearrangement uses TRBV14 and TRBJ1-2, with D tentatively TRBD1 (5 bases). With 4 bases removed from V and 9 bases from J, the gap between germline ends came to 18 bases. Germline CDR1 reads SGHDN; CDR2 reads FVKESK. CDR3 length equals 14 residues. The CDR3 loop reads CASSPRIGGSSYTF. DNA of the CDR3: TGTGCCAGCAGCCCCCGAATCGGGGGGAGTAGCTACACCTTC.

This sequence joins TRBV21-1 and TRBJ2-1; the tabulated D call, TRBD2, remains unverified against the DNA. TRBV21-1 counts as a pseudogene. This CDR3 is 22 amino acids long. The CDR3 nucleotides are TGTGCCAGCAGCAAACGGGAAAAGGACTGGCTAGCGGGGTACTCTTCCTACAATGAGCAGTTCTTC. It encodes CASSKREKDWLAGYSSYNEQFF.

This chain uses TRBV5-1 with TRBJ1-2; D unresolved. The germline CDR1 and CDR2 sequences are SGHRS and YFSETQ. The V end was cut by 0 bases, the J end by 8 bases, with 11 bases between. The CDR3 totals 13 residues. CDR3 nucleotides: TGCGCCAGCAGCTTGGGACATCAGCACGGCTACACCTTC. It is translated as CASSLGHQHGYTF. Supplemented by reference TRBV5-1 and TRBJ1-2, the full variable domain reads KAGVTQTPRYLIKTRGQQVTLSCSPISGHRSVSWYQQTPGQGLQFLFEYFSETQRNKGNFPGRFSGRQFSNSRSEMNVSTLELGDSALYLCASSLGHQHGYTFGSGTRLTVV.

The rearrangement links TRBV2 to TRBJ2-1, with 12 bases lining up with TRBD2. V shed 5 bases, J shed 3 bases, and the junction held 14 bases outside the gene matches. The CDR3 length is 19 residues. Germline V gives CDR1 SNHLY, CDR2 FYNNEI. CDR3 in amino acids: CASSYLTSGGRIYYNEQFF. The CDR3 DNA sequence: TGTGCCAGCAGTTATTTGACTAGCGGGGGCCGCATCTACTACAATGAGCAGTTCTTC.

V and J are TRBV5-1 and TRBJ2-1; 7 bases are a match to TRBD1. Losses at the gene ends were 5 bases for V and 7 bases for J; bases not matched to a gene: 9. The CDR3 extends over 14 amino acids. Germline values: CDR1 SGHRS, CDR2 YFSETQ. The CDR3 reads CASSRDRNRNEQFF. The CDR3 DNA reads as TGCGCCAGCAGTCGGGACAGAAACAGAAATGAGCAGTTCTTC.

CDR3 coding DNA: TGTGCCAGCAGCCCCTCGACAGCAGGCTACGAGCAGTACTTC. Translation: CASSPSTAGYEQYF. The genes are TRBV7-9 and TRBJ2-7; possibly TRBD1 for D (5 bases). Germline V gene lookup returns CDR1 SEHNR and CDR2 FQNEAQ (reference sequence). This CDR3 contains 14 residues. Between the trimmed V and J ends, which lost 5 bases and 3 bases, there was a span of 14 bases.

This clonotype appeared many times. An end of the junction does not agree with germline; a read error may underlie this. The V and J genes are TRBV5-1 and TRBJ1-2; D uncertain. CDR1 is SGHRS, CDR2 YFSETQ, per germline. The CDR3 is 12 amino acids. This CDR3 is CASSSGNYGYTF. DNA of the CDR3: TGTGCCAGCAGTTCAGGAAACTATGGCTACACCTTC.

V is TRBV12-3 or TRBV12-4 and J is TRBJ2-6; D perhaps matches TRBD1 (6 bases). V was trimmed by 7 bases and J by 0 bases, leaving 7 bases between them. The CDR3 length is 14 residues. Here the CDR3 DNA reads TGTGCCAGCAACAGGGCCTCTGGGGCCAACGTCCTGACTTTC. It translates to CASNRASGANVLTF.

In the case of this clonotype: Relative to the germline gene, one junction end is altered; a read error may explain this. This chain joins TRBV3-1 and TRBJ1-1; 7 bases are shared with TRBD1. Germline CDR1 reads LGHDT; CDR2 reads YNNKEL (reference sequence). The CDR3 is 14 amino acids. CDR3 residues: CTSSQVTGVTEAFF. As DNA, the CDR3 is TGTACCAGCAGCCAAGTAACAGGGGTAACTGAAGCTTTCTTT.

This clonotype appeared a few times. This sequence joins TRBV20-1 and TRBJ2-3; 7 bases map to TRBD2. CDR3 size: 16 residues. V was pared by 0 bases and J by 1 base, with 7 bases of the junction left unmatched. Germline CDR1 reads DFQATT; CDR2 reads SNEGSKA (reference sequence). This chain's CDR3 is CSARDQERGGTDTQYF. Written as DNA, the CDR3 is TGCAGTGCTAGAGATCAAGAGCGGGGAGGCACAGATACGCAGTATTTT.

This clonotype was picked up a small number of times. The chain couples TRBV4-1 to TRBJ2-3, with D perhaps matching TRBD1 or TRBD2 (5 bases each). The CDR3 has 14 residues. Trimming took off 0 bases at V and 2 bases at J, with 6 bases between the two ends. Germline CDR1 reads MGHRA; CDR2 reads YSYEKL. The CDR3 spells CASSQEGVTDTQYF. In DNA, the CDR3 is TGCGCCAGCAGCCAAGAGGGGGTCACAGATACGCAGTATTTT.

The genes are TRBV12-3 or TRBV12-4 and TRBJ2-7, with D possibly TRBD1 on 6 matching bases. V dropped 1 base and J dropped 2 bases, with 12 bases sitting between them. The CDR3 runs to 15 residues. CDR3 DNA sequence: TGTGCCAGCAGTTTAGTCGGACAGCTTACCTACGAGCAGTACTTC. Its translation: CASSLVGQLTYEQYF.

The chain couples TRBV4-2 to TRBJ2-1, with 12 positions matching TRBD2. CDR1 and CDR2 from the germline V gene are LGHNA and YNFKEQ. J gave up 9 bases and V 8 bases, and 14 bases lay outside the gene matches. The CDR3 has 16 amino acids. CDR3 sequence reads: CASQRGLAGGPGEQFF. CDR3 DNA: TGTGCCAGCCAACGCGGCCTAGCGGGGGGGCCGGGTGAGCAGTTCTTC.

The chain employs TRBV5-1 and TRBJ2-5; 8 bases line up with TRBD1. The ends lost 5 bases at V and 11 bases at J; junction bases unmatched: 17. The CDR3 runs to 15 residues. CDR1 and CDR2 from the germline V gene are SGHRS and YFSETQ. The CDR3 sequence is CASSSGRDRRYGQYF. The CDR3 nucleotides read TGCGCCAGCAGTTCAGGCCGGGACAGGAGATACGGGCAGTACTTC.

This sequence joins TRBV6-1 and TRBJ2-7, with D maybe TRBD1 (6 bases). Germline V gene lookup returns CDR1 MNHNS and CDR2 SASEGT. V lost 8 bases to trimming and J lost 7 bases, with 18 bases between them. The CDR3 covers 13 residues. For the CDR3, the DNA is TGTGCCAGCTCCGACCCAGGGGAAGGTGAGCAGTACTTC. It is translated as CASSDPGEGEQYF.

In this sample, this clonotype turned up many times. CDR3 nucleotide sequence: TGTGCCAGCAGTGAAGTGGGAGGACAGGGAACGAATGAGCAGTTCTTC. Residues: CASSEVGGQGTNEQFF. The chain couples TRBV6-1 to TRBJ2-1, with 8 nucleotides matching TRBD1. Germline CDR1 is MNHNS and CDR2 is SASEGT. This CDR3 spans 16 amino acids. The junction had 9 bases not matched to a gene; V was cut back by 1 base and J by 7 bases.

J is TRBJ2-1 and V is TRBV20-1; TRBD2 aligns across 13 bases. The length of the CDR3 is 13 residues. V shed 8 bases, J shed 7 bases, and the junction held 5 bases outside the gene matches. Germline loops: CDR1 DFQATT, CDR2 SNEGSKA (reference sequence). The CDR3 protein is CSLRLAGGNEQFF. The CDR3 nucleotides read TGCAGTCTAAGACTAGCGGGGGGTAATGAGCAGTTCTTC.

Only a few counts were recorded for this clonotype. This rearrangement joins TRBV7-9 to TRBJ1-5; perhaps TRBD1 as D (6 bases). The ends were cut back, 5 bases at V and 1 base at J, with 15 bases in the middle. This CDR3 has 16 residues. Germline loops: CDR1 SEHNR, CDR2 FQNEAQ (reference sequence). Written as DNA, the CDR3 is TGTGCCAGCAGCCCAGGAGGAGGGGGAAGCAATCAGCCCCAGCATTTT. It encodes CASSPGGGGSNQPQHF.